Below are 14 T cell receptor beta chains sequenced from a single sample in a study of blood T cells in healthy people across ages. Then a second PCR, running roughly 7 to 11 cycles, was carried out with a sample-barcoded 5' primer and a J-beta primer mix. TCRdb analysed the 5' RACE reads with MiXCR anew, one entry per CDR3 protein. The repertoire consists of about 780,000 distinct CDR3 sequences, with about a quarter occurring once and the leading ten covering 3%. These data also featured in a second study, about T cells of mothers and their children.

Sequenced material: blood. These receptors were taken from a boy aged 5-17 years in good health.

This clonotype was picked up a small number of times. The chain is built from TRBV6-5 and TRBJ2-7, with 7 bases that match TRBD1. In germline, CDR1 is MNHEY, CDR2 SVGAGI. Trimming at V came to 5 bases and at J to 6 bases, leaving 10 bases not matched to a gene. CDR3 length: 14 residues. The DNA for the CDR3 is TGTGCCAGCAGTCTGGGGACAGATCTCTTCGAGCAGTACTTC. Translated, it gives CASSLGTDLFEQYF.

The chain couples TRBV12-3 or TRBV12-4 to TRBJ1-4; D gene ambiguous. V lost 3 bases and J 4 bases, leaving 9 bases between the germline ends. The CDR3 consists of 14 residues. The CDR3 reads CASSLTSYNEKLFF. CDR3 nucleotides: TGTGCCAGCAGTTTGACCAGCTATAATGAAAAACTGTTTTTT.

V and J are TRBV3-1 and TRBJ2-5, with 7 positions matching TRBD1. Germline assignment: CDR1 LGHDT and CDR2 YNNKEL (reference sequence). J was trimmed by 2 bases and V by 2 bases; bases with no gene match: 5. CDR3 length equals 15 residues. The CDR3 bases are TGTGCCAGCAGCCAACCCCGGGACAGACAAGAGACCCAGTACTTC. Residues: CASSQPRDRQETQYF.

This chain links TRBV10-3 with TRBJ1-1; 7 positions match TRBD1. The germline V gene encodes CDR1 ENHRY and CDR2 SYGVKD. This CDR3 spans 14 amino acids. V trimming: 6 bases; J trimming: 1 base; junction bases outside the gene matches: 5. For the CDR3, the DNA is TGTGCCATCAGCCTCGGGGACAGGAACACTGAAGCTTTCTTT. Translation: CAISLGDRNTEAFF.

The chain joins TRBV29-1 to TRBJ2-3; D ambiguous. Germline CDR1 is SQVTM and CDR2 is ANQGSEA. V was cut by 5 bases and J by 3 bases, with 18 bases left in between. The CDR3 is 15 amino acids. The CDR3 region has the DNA TGCAGCGTTATAAGGCGGTCTGGGATGACAGATACGCAGTATTTT. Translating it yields CSVIRRSGMTDTQYF.

In DNA, the CDR3 is TGCGCCAGCAGCTCCGGACGGGTCGGAGAGACCCAGTACTTC. Amino acids: CASSSGRVGETQYF. The rearrangement links TRBV5-1 to TRBJ2-5; D is unclear. The CDR3 is 14 amino acids. CDR1 is SGHRS, CDR2 YFSETQ, per germline. The germline V and J ends were trimmed by 3 bases and 4 bases, with 13 bases remaining between them.

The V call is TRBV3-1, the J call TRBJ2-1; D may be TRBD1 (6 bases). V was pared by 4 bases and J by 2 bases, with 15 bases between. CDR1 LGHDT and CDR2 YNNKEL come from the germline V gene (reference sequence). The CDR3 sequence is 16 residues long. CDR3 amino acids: CASSPIRGSAYNEQFF. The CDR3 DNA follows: TGTGCCAGCAGCCCAATCAGGGGCAGCGCCTACAATGAGCAGTTCTTC.

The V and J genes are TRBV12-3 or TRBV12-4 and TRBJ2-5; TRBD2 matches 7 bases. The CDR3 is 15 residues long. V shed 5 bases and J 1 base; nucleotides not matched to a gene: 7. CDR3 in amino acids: CASSVLSGGQETQYF. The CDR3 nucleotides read TGTGCCAGCAGTGTCCTTTCGGGGGGCCAAGAGACCCAGTACTTC.

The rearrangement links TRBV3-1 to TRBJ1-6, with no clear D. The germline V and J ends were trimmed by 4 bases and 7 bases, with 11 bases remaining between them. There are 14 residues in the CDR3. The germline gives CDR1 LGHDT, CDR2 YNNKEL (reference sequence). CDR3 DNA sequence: TGTGCCAGCAGCCCTTGGTCCGGGAATTCACCCCTCCACTTT. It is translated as CASSPWSGNSPLHF.

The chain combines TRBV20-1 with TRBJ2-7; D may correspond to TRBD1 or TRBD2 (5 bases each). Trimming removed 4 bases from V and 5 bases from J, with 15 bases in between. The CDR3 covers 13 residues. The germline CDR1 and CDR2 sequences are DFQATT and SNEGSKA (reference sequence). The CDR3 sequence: CSATRGGFHEQYF. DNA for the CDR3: TGCAGTGCTACGAGGGGCGGGTTCCACGAGCAGTACTTC.

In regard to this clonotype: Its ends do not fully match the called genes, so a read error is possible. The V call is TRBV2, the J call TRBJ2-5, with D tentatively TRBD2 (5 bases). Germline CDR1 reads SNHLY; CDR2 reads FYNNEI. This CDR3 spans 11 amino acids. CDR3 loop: CASSNREAPFF. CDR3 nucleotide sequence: TGTGCCAGCAGTAACCGGGAAGCTCCGTTCTTC.

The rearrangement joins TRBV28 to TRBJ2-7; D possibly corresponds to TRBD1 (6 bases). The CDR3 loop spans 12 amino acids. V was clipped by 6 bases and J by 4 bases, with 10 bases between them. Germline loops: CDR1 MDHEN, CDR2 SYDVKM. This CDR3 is CASRSQGYEQYF. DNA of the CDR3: TGTGCCAGCAGGTCACAGGGATACGAGCAGTACTTC.

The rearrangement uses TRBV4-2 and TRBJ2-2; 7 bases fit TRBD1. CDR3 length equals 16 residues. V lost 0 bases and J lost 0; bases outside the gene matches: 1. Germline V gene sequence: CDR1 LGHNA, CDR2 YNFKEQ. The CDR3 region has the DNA TGTGCCAGCAGCCAAGAAGGGGGCCCGAACACCGGGGAGCTGTTTTTT. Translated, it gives CASSQEGGPNTGELFF.

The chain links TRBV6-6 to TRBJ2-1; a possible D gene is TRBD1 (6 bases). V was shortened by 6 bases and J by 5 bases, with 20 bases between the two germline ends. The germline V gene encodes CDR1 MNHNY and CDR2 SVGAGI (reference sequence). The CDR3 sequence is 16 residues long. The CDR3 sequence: CASRSLGTYVNNEQFF. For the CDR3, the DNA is TGTGCCAGCAGGTCCCTTGGGACATACGTCAACAATGAGCAGTTCTTC.